Listed below are T cell receptor beta chains from one sample, sequenced in a study of siplizumab effects on memory and regulatory T cells. Using immunoSEQ multiplex PCR, the repertoire was profiled, and TCRdb retains in-frame clones only, with some absent. The sample includes tens of thousands of clones, about 98% of them seen just once. Material: naive CD8+ T cells sorted from blood. The source is a human donor in good health. CDR3s include the opening cysteine and the closing phenylalanine or tryptophan. The D gene is left open where the match is weak. Rows give clone size only sometimes, using once, few, many, or a class for an expanded clone.

clone_size cdr3_length d_call j_call v_call cdr3_nt cdr3_aa
- 13 TRBD1 TRBJ1-4 TRBV2 TGTGCCAGCAGTGGACAGGGGCCGGAAAAACTGTTTTTT CASSGQGPEKLFF
- 15 TRBD1 TRBJ2-3 TRBV9 TGTGCCAGCAGCGTAGTGGACAGGGGTGCAGATACGCAGTATTTT CASSVVDRGADTQYF
- 11 - TRBJ1-5 TRBV5-8 TGTGCCAGCAGCTTGAATCAGCCCCAGCATTTT CASSLNQPQHF
- 13 - TRBJ2-7 TRBV30 TGTGCCTGGAGCTCGGACAGCACCTACGAGCAGTACTTC CAWSSDSTYEQYF
- 17 TRBD2 TRBJ2-2 TRBV4-2 TGTGCCAGCAGCCAAGATTTTGGTAGCGGGAGGGCCGGGGAGCTGTTTTTT CASSQDFGSGRAGELFF
few 13 - TRBJ2-7 TRBV29-1 TGCAGCGTTAGCGGTATTAGCTCCTACGAGCAGTACTTC CSVSGISSYEQYF
- 14 - TRBJ2-3 TRBV7-3 TGTGCCAGCAGCTTGGGAGGACCCACAGATACGCAGTATTTT CASSLGGPTDTQYF
once 17 TRBD1 TRBJ2-2 TRBV7-6 TGTGCCAGCAGCTTACCAACGAGACAGGGCAAGACCGGGGAGCTGTTTTTT CASSLPTRQGKTGELFF
- 15 - TRBJ1-1 TRBV27 TGTGCCAGCAGTTTATATGCCATCGTGAACACTGAAGCTTTCTTT CASSLYAIVNTEAFF
- 13 TRBD2 TRBJ2-7 TRBV5-4 TGTGCCAGCAACCCTAGCGGGAGTTACGAGCAGTACTTC CASNPSGSYEQYF
- 15 - TRBJ2-7 TRBV5-1 TGCGCCAGCAGCTTGGAGGAGGGGAGGCCCTACGAGCAGTACTTC CASSLEEGRPYEQYF
- 13 - TRBJ1-1 TRBV5-4 TGTGCCAGCAGCTTGCCGGGGAATACTGAAGCTTTCTTT CASSLPGNTEAFF
- 15 - TRBJ1-4 TRBV15 TGTGCCACCTACCAGATCCTTGCAACTAATGAAAAACTGTTTTTT CATYQILATNEKLFF
- 15 - TRBJ1-1 TRBV13 TGTGCCAGCAGCTTGAAGATACAGGTTCTCACTGAAGCTTTCTTT CASSLKIQVLTEAFF
- 11 - TRBJ2-7 TRBV12-5 TGTGCTACGGCAGGTCCCTACGAGCAGTACTTC CATAGPYEQYF
- 16 - TRBJ2-1 TRBV27 TGTGCCAGCAGTTTAAGGGGGGGGCGCTTTTTGGATGAGCAGTTCTTC CASSLRGGRFLDEQFF
- 15 - TRBJ2-2 TRBV27 TGTGCCAGCAGTTTAGGGAGCCTGAACACCGGGGAGCTGTTTTTT CASSLGSLNTGELFF
- 15 - TRBJ2-2 TRBV15 TGTGCCACCAGCAAAGGCAGCGCGAACACCGGGGAGCTGTTTTTT CATSKGSANTGELFF
- 13 - TRBJ1-1 TRBV7-6 TGTGCCAGCAGCTTAGCAGAGAACACTGAAGCTTTCTTT CASSLAENTEAFF
- 14 TRBD1 TRBJ2-5 TRBV4-3 TGCGCCAGCAGCCACGGGACAGGGGGAGCTCTCCAGTACTTC CASSHGTGGALQYF
- 18 TRBD2 TRBJ2-1 TRBV29-1 TGCAGCGTTGGATTTACTAGCGGACCAGAGAGCTCCTACAATGAGCAGTTCTTC CSVGFTSGPESSYNEQFF
- 13 - TRBJ1-1 TRBV30 TGTGCCTGGAGTGCCACACCCAAGCGGGAAGCTTTCTTT CAWSATPKREAFF
- 15 - TRBJ2-1 TRBV7-7 TGTGCTAGCAGTCAATCCCCAGTTCCCCTCAATGAGCAGTTCTTC CASSQSPVPLNEQFF
- 15 - TRBJ2-5 TRBV15 TGTGCCACCAGCCCCCCTCCTAACCTCCGAGAGACCCAGTACTTC CATSPPPNLRETQYF
- 16 - TRBJ2-1 TRBV10-1 TGCGCCGGGGGAGGGGGTGCGGCAGGTAACTACAATGAGCAGTTCTTC CAGGGGAAGNYNEQFF
- 17 TRBD2 TRBJ2-2 TRBV27 TGTGCCAGCAGTGCACTAGCGGGAGGGGTGAACACCGGGGAGCTGTTTTTT CASSALAGGVNTGELFF
- 14 TRBD1 TRBJ2-7 TRBV27 TGTGCCAGCAGTTTATCTACAGGGGGCTACGAGCAGTACTTC CASSLSTGGYEQYF
- 15 TRBD1 TRBJ1-2 TRBV6-6 TGTGCCAGCAGTTACGTTTCCGGGACAGGGGATGGCTACACCTTC CASSYVSGTGDGYTF
- 14 - TRBJ2-7 TRBV25-1 TGTGCCAGCAGTGGTTATGGGAACGGCTACGAGCAGTACTTC CASSGYGNGYEQYF
- 14 TRBD1 TRBJ2-5 TRBV27 TGTGCCAGCAGACCGGGACAGGGTTTAGGGACCCAGTACTTC CASRPGQGLGTQYF
- 14 TRBD2 TRBJ2-2 TRBV7-3 TGTGCCAGCAGCCCGGAGACTAGCTCCGGGGAGCTGTTTTTT CASSPETSSGELFF
- 14 - TRBJ1-1 TRBV4-1 TGCGCCAGCAGCCAAGGGGACGGGAACACTGAAGCTTTCTTT CASSQGDGNTEAFF
- 16 - TRBJ1-4 TRBV19 TGTGCCAGTAGTATCGGGGCGGAATCAACTAATGAAAAACTGTTTTTT CASSIGAESTNEKLFF
- 14 - TRBJ2-5 TRBV7-2 TGTGCCAGCAGCCCGGGGCGGCTCCAAGAGACCCAGTACTTC CASSPGRLQETQYF
- 14 - TRBJ2-2 TRBV7-9 TGTGCCAGCAGCTTAGGTGGCCAGACCGGGGAGCTGTTTTTT CASSLGGQTGELFF
- 11 - TRBJ2-1 TRBV11-2 TGTGCCAGCAGCTTAGGAAGTGAGCAGTTCTTC CASSLGSEQFF
once 15 - TRBJ2-7 TRBV27 TGTGCCAGCAGTATCGCCGGTACTGGGCTCTACGAGCAGTACTTC CASSIAGTGLYEQYF
- 12 - TRBJ2-4 TRBV30 TGTGCCTGGAGTGTACGGAGGGACATTCAGTACTTC CAWSVRRDIQYF
- 18 TRBD2 TRBJ2-1 TRBV5-1 TGCGCCAGCAGCTGGGGCGGGGAAAGCGGGAGTTGGTACAATGAGCAGTTCTTC CASSWGGESGSWYNEQFF
- 20 TRBD2 TRBJ2-1 TRBV10-3 TGTGCCATCAGTCCAGGGGGACTAGCGGGATCAGAAAGCTCCTACAATGAGCAGTTCTTC CAISPGGLAGSESSYNEQFF
- 12 - TRBJ2-1 TRBV28 TGTGCCAGCAGTTTACCCCCGAATGAGCAGTTCTTC CASSLPPNEQFF
- 12 - TRBJ1-2 TRBV19 TGTGCCAGTAGTGACAGAAACTATGGCTACACCTTC CASSDRNYGYTF
- 17 TRBD2 TRBJ2-1 TRBV19 TGTGCCAGTAGTCTAATTAGCGGGGGGTTCTCCTACAATGAGCAGTTCTTC CASSLISGGFSYNEQFF
- 15 - TRBJ2-1 TRBV7-9 TGTGCCAGCAGCTTCGAGGGAGGTGATTTCAATGAGCAGTTCTTC CASSFEGGDFNEQFF
- 13 - TRBJ2-7 TRBV5-1 TGCGCCAGCAGCTCCCAGGGGCAGCGCGAGCAGTACTTC CASSSQGQREQYF
- 14 - TRBJ2-7 TRBV27 TGTGCCAGCAGTTTAACAGGGCGAGGCTACGAGCAGTACTTC CASSLTGRGYEQYF
once 11 - TRBJ2-7 TRBV4-3 TGCGCCAGCCCCGGGACCAGCGAGCAGTACTTC CASPGTSEQYF
- 12 - TRBJ2-5 TRBV28 TGTGCCAGCAGTTCAGGGGTCGAGGACCAGTACTTC CASSSGVEDQYF